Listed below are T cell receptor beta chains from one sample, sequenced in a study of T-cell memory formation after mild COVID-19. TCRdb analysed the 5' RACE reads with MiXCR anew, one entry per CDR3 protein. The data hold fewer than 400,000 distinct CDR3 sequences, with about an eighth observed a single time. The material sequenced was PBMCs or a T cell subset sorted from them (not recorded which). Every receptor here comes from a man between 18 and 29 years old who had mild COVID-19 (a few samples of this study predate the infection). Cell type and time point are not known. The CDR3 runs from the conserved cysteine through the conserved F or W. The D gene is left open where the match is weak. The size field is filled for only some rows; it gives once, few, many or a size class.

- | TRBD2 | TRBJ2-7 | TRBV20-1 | CSARDLPSGGYEQYF | TGCAGTGCTAGAGATCTTCCTAGCGGGGGCTACGAGCAGTACTTC
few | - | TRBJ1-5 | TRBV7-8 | CASSLYGGTPNQPQHF | TGTGCCAGCAGCTTATACGGCGGGACACCAAATCAGCCCCAGCATTTT
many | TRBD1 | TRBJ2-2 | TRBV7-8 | CASSSIGTANTGELFF | TGTGCCAGCAGTTCGATCGGGACAGCGAACACCGGGGAGCTGTTTTTT
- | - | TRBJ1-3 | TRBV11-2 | CASSGRWGPAGNTIYF | TGTGCCAGCAGCGGCCGTTGGGGCCCAGCTGGAAACACCATATATTTT
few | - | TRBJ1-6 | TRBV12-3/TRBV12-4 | CASSGSIYNSPLHF | TGTGCCAGCAGTGGATCGATCTATAATTCACCCCTCCACTTT
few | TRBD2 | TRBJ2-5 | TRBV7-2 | CASSLSSAGHQETQYF | TGTGCCAGCAGCTTATCGTCAGCGGGGCACCAAGAGACCCAGTACTTC
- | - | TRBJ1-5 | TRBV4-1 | CASSQDGGIGNQPQHF | TGCGCCAGCAGCCAAGATGGAGGGATCGGCAATCAGCCCCAGCATTTT
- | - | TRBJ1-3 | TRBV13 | CASSDNYRVSGNTIYF | TGTGCCAGCAGCGACAACTACAGGGTCTCTGGAAACACCATATATTTT
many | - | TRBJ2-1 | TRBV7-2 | CASSPRTVHAYNEQFF | TGTGCCAGCAGCCCCCGGACGGTGCACGCCTACAATGAGCAGTTCTTC
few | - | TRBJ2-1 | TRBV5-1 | CASSIWDTYNEQFF | TGCGCCAGCAGCATTTGGGACACTTACAATGAGCAGTTCTTC
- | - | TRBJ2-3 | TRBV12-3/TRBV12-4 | CASSLLGPRVPDTQYF | TGTGCCAGCAGTTTATTGGGCCCGAGGGTCCCAGATACGCAGTATTTT
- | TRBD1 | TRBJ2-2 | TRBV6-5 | CASSFHGTDLRELFF | TGTGCCAGCAGTTTCCATGGGACAGACCTCCGGGAGCTGTTTTTT
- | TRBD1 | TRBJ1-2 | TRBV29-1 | CSVDFGTGGYGYTF | TGCAGCGTAGACTTCGGGACAGGGGGATATGGCTACACCTTC
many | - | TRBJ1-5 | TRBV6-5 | CASGSDSNQPQHF | TGTGCCAGCGGTTCGGACAGCAATCAGCCCCAGCATTTT
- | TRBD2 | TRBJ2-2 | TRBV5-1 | CASSSGGHTGELFF | TGCGCCAGCAGCTCGGGGGGGCACACCGGGGAGCTGTTTTTT
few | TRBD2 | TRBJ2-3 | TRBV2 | CASNLAGARSTDTQYF | TGTGCCAGCAATCTAGCGGGGGCCCGTAGCACAGATACGCAGTATTTT
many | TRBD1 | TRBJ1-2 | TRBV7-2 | CASSLQGTNYGYTF | TGTGCCAGCAGCCTACAGGGGACTAACTATGGCTACACCTTC
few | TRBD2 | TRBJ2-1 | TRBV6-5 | CASTEPVAGRQVQFF | TGTGCCAGCACCGAGCCAGTAGCGGGGAGGCAGGTGCAGTTCTTC
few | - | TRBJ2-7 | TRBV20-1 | CSARVTTGHYEQYF | TGCAGTGCTAGAGTCACGACAGGTCACTACGAGCAGTACTTC
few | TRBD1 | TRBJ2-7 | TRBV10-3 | CAISDYGTGDEQYF | TGTGCCATCAGTGATTATGGGACAGGGGACGAGCAGTACTTC
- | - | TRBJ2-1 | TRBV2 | CASPGGPPTDNEQFF | TGTGCCAGCCCCGGGGGCCCTCCTACTGACAATGAGCAGTTCTTC
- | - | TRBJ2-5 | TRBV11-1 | CASSLNGFETQYF | TGTGCCAGCAGCTTAAACGGTTTCGAGACCCAGTACTTC
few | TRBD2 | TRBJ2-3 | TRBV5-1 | CASSLGRGGPDTQYF | TGCGCCAGCAGCTTGGGACGGGGGGGCCCGGATACGCAGTATTTT
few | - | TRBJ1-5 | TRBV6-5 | CASGRTQPQHF | TGTGCCAGCGGCAGGACTCAGCCCCAGCATTTT
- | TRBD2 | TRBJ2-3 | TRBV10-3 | CAISLASGGPTDTQYF | TGTGCCATCAGCCTTGCTAGCGGGGGCCCCACAGATACGCAGTATTTT
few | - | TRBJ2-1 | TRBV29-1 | CSVMTGSYNEQFF | TGCAGCGTAATGACAGGTTCCTACAATGAGCAGTTCTTC
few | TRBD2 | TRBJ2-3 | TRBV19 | CASSITSGGASTDTQYF | TGTGCCAGTAGTATCACCAGCGGGGGGGCTAGCACAGATACGCAGTATTTT
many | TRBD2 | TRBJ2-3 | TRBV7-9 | CASSPSLAGDGITDTQYF | TGTGCCAGCAGCCCTAGTTTAGCGGGGGACGGGATCACAGATACGCAGTATTTT
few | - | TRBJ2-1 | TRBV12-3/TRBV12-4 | CASSFGSYGSYNEQFF | TGTGCCAGCAGTTTCGGGTCCTACGGGTCCTACAATGAGCAGTTCTTC
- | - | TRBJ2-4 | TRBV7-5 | CISVPEARTGIGGWNIQYF | -